The present TCR beta chain was sequenced within a study of cytomegalovirus exposure and HLA in healthy donors. Study-level points and caveats: Common viral pathogens were later found to be apparently linked to several of the most significant clusters. For most TCR sequences rarity was the rule, although some public TCRs occurred in many donors.

Both 60 Vbeta primers and 13 Jbeta primers went into the PCR. In the source study's methods: It was a later analysis that counted approximately 81 million unique TCR beta chains, of which about 10 million were shared. Generated by immunoSEQ multiplex PCR, the TCRdb table keeps only in-frame clones and is missing some. The D gene and trimming were derived from the DNA, and the V and J assignments and clone size from that table. The sample consists of 200,000 to 250,000 clones, almost 85% of them appearing once. The donors, nominally healthy at sampling, likely had unrecorded immune exposures. Concerning this clone: No antigen is known for it.

The material sequenced was PBMCs. This TCR came from a woman aged 40 to 50 in good health and CMV-seronegative.

CDR3 sequence (DNA): TGTGCCTGGAGTCGTCGGGCAGGGGGAAACTATGGCTACACCTTC. Translation: CAWSRRAGGNYGYTF. The rearrangement joins TRBV30 to TRBJ1-2, with TRBD1 matching over 7 bases. Germline V gene lookup returns CDR1 GTSNPN and CDR2 SVGIG (reference sequence). The CDR3 has 15 residues. Trimming cost V 2 bases and J 2 bases; bases outside gene matches: 8. Combining the CDR3 with reference TRBV30 and TRBJ1-2 gives the whole variable domain SQTIHQWPATLVQPVGSPLSLECTVEGTSNPNLYWYRQAAGRGLQLLFYSVGIGQISSEVPQNLSASRPQDRQFILSSKKLLLSDSGFYLCAWSRRAGGNYGYTFGSGTRLTVV.